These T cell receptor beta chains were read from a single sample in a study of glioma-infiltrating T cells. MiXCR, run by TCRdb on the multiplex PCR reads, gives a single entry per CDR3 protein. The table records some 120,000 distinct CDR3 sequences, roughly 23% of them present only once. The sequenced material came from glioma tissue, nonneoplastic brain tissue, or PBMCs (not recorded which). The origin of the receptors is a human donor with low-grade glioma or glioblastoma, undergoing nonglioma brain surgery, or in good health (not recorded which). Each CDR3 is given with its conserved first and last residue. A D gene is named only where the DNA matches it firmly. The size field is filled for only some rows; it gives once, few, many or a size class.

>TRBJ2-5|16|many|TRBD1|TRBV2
CASRTDRLGPKETQYF
TGTGCCAGCCGCACGGACAGGCTTGGACCCAAAGAGACCCAGTACTTC
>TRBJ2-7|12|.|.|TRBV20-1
CSARGDSGEQYF
TGCAGTGCTAGAGGGGACTCGGGCGAGCAGTACTTC
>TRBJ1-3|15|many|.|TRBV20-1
CSAFYGDNSGNTIYF
TGCAGTGCTTTCTACGGAGACAACTCTGGGAACACCATATATTTT
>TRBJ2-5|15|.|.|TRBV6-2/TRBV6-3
CASSSHLGTGSREYF
TGTGCCAGCAGTTCCCACCTCGGGACGGGGTCCCGGGAGTACTTC
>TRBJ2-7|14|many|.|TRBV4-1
CASSESLYVYEQYF
TGCGCCAGCAGCGAGTCCCTCTACGTCTACGAGCAGTACTTC
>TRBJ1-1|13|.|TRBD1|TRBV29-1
CSATGPTNTEAFF
TGCAGCGCGACAGGGCCAACGAACACTGAAGCTTTCTTT
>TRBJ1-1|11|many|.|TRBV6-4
CARSPPPEAFF
TGTGCCAGGTCCCCGCCGCCTGAAGCTTTCTTT
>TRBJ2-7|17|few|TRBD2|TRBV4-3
CASSQDKNAGASYEQYF
TGCGCCAGCAGCCAAGACAAGAATGCGGGAGCCTCCTACGAGCAGTACTTC
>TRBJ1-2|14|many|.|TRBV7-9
CASSLGRSHHGYTF
TGTGCCAGCAGCTTGGGCAGGTCCCATCATGGCTACACCTTC
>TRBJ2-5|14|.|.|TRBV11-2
CASSRNQGQETQYF
TGTGCCAGCAGCCGGAACCAGGGTCAAGAGACCCAGTACTTC
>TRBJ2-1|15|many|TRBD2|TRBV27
CASSSLAGVNNEQFF
TGTGCCAGCAGTTCACTAGCGGGAGTGAACAATGAGCAGTTCTTC